The source of this T cell receptor beta chain is a study of regulatory T cells in long-lasting Graves disease (dated by TCRdb to the early 2020s). Notes on the research overall: In the newly diagnosed Graves' disease group, patients had been taking antithyroid drugs for less than 3 months. The study took place in China and was registered as a clinical trial. A total of 33 samples were covered by TCR sequencing, comprising approximately 13 persistent and some 20 newly diagnosed Graves' disease patients. Peripheral blood TCR sequencing and RNA sequencing compared persistent Graves' disease patients with newly diagnosed Graves' disease patients.

The library was generated by multiplex PCR. Sequencing instrument: Illumina HiSeq 4000. TCR beta libraries were built with iRepertoire HTBI primers and Arm-PCR amplification of CDR3 regions. Before sequencing, the PCR products went through gel purification. The authors' analysis ran thus. Gene usage analysis of CDR3 amino acid clonotypes relied on the approximately 60 TRBV and around 14 TRBJ segments identified across samples. Filtered high-quality paired reads were merged into contigs using COPE and FqMerger. Contigs were aligned with BLAST to IMGT TRBV, TRBD and TRBJ reference genes, and CDR3 was defined per IMGT. Clonotypes above 0.1% frequency were classified as highly expanded clones. Shannon entropy was used to measure repertoire diversity, and the Gini coefficient was used to measure V-J evenness. A clonotype found in more than one individual was treated as public. TCRdb ran its own pipeline on the public reads, namely fastp trimming at Q25 and MiXCR clone calling, and kept in-frame beta chains. Merged by CDR3 protein, the rows form single entries marked with the most common genes and DNA. In this record, the V and J calls reflect TCRdb's handling and not the investigators' own analysis. The sample table lists about 400,000 distinct CDR3 sequences, 15% of them with a count of one. Of the sample, 7.8% is held by the ten largest clones.

The time point label for this specimen denotes: newly diagnosed GD, antithyroid drugs for less than 3 months. RNA was extracted from PBMCs in TRIzol for both TCR sequencing and RNA sequencing. The diagnosis of Graves' disease followed American Thyroid Association guidelines. Patients were recruited from an endocrinology department in Xi'an, China. From each patient, about 8.9 milliliters of peripheral blood was collected into an EDTA anticoagulant tube. Ficoll Paque Plus density gradient separation was used to isolate PBMCs, and no further T cell sorting was done. An Agilent 2100 Bioanalyzer and agarose gel were used to check RNA quality, while a NanoDrop 2000 measured RNA concentration. In the case of this clonotype: Its binding antigen is unknown. The record has no base qualities; no much larger clone is one base away.

The paper's findings and limits, for the study overall: Compared with newly diagnosed patients, persistent Graves' disease patients had lower TCR Shannon entropy and fewer highly expanded clones, which suggests clonal expansion. Sequencing and analysis were limited to the TCR beta chain. Patients with persistent disease shared more public clonotypes (approximately 2,500) than newly diagnosed patients did (966). Preferential use of TRBV28, TRBJ1-2 and TRBJ2-5 was observed in persistent disease, whereas TRBV20-1 and TRBJ2-1 were favored in newly diagnosed disease. The small sample size was acknowledged by the authors as a limitation that may reduce accuracy. Peripheral blood alone was examined, since thyroid tissue, which constituted the primary lesion, could not be accessed.

From cysteine to phenylalanine, the CDR3 is 17 amino acids long. CDR3 DNA is the only sequence kept; it has 51 bases, read in frame from the first base. CDR1 and CDR2 were assigned from the germline V gene as MDHEN and SYDVKM. Germline trimming: 9 bases from V, 5 bases from J; junction bases outside gene matches: 13. These same records also appear under a second study, on T cells in Graves' hyperthyroidism and ophthalmopathy. The second paper states: Graves' hyperthyroidism was defined as stable when no progression to ophthalmopathy occurred over 18 months of follow-up. Hyperthyroidism patients were aged 18 to 65 years and newly diagnosed, with disease duration of less than 2 months. Any patient with an uncontrolled infection, another autoimmune disease, pregnancy or lactation was excluded. Diagnoses were established on the basis of clinical symptoms, serum thyroxine and TRAb, thyroid ultrasound, and orbital computed tomography. The TCR CDR3 was subjected to a first round of RT-PCR using the HTBI primer set and the Qiagen OneStep RT-PCR kit. Most expanded thyroid clonotypes (frequency above 0.001) were also detected in blood, suggesting blood repertoires may reflect thyroid immune responses. In cross-validation, a model built on a 13 V-J signature told ophthalmopathy apart from stable hyperthyroidism with 85% to 90% sensitivity and roughly 81% specificity, and in testing the same model reached 80%/75%. In validation, progression to ophthalmopathy was predicted by the model with about 70% sensitivity and under 85% specificity, a median of approximately 7.1 months before onset. To identify distinguishing TCR V-J signatures, a discovery cohort of about 100 patients was used, comprising under 45 with Graves' ophthalmopathy and some 60 with stable Graves' hyperthyroidism. An independent validation cohort of around 19 hyperthyroidism patients and 15 or so patients who later progressed to ophthalmopathy tested prospective prediction of ophthalmopathy. The roughly 99 discovery patients were divided at random into training and test sets in a 7:3 ratio. The study also compared thyroid tissue and blood T-cell repertoires from several Graves' hyperthyroidism patients. Following sampling, methimazole starting at 30 mg daily was given to hyperthyroidism patients, and high-dose intravenous methylprednisolone was given to ophthalmopathy patients. Libraries were constructed in a second round of multiplex PCR, after which size selection and purification were carried out. The libraries were sequenced on an Illumina HiSeq2000 using paired-end 100 bp reads. SOAPnuke was used to process the raw data, throwing out any read that contained adapters or uncalled bases, had a mean Phred below 15, or lacked an exact constant-primer or identifier match. COPE v1.2.5 was used to merge high-quality paired reads, and clonotypes were defined as unique nucleotide sequences. Clonotypes were aligned to IMGT TRBV, TRBD and TRBJ reference segments using MiTCR v1.1. Only V-J combinations with frequency above 0.0001, covering 99% to 99.2% of repertoires, were analysed. The TCS score was defined as the ratio of F50 (clonal expansion) to E x V (chaos), calculated using BLOSUM62-based TCRdist between CDR3 peptides within each V-J. Welch's t-statistics and random forest reduced roughly 540 V-J features to fewer than 15, which were used in a naive Bayes classifier (R e1071). No statistical method was used to fix the sample size in advance, and group allocation was not hidden from the investigators. According to the paper, TCR Vbeta CDR3 sequencing was carried out on 135 peripheral blood samples, which came from approximately 43 ophthalmopathy, around 75 hyperthyroidism and roughly 17 progressor patients.

The sample here was peripheral blood mononuclear cells (PBMCs), taken at new diagnosis, from a patient treated with antithyroid drugs. The V gene is TRBV28 and the J gene is TRBJ2-3, and 14 bases in between align with TRBD2. The TCR originated in a woman in her thirties or forties with Graves disease. Donor details come from another sample of the same person, matched by shared clones. The CDR3 reads CASFGTSGSRFEDTQYF. The sequenced DNA: TGTGCCAGTTTCGGGACTAGCGGGAGTCGCTTTGAAGATACGCAGTATTTT.